This record concerns one T cell receptor beta chain sequence. The data originate from a study of control samples from healthy donors and cancer patients. Generated by immunoSEQ multiplex PCR, the TCRdb table keeps only in-frame clones and is missing some. The table has 100,000 to 150,000 clones, 70% to 90% seen once. The germline V gene encodes CDR1 SGHAT and CDR2 FQNNGV. V lost 4 bases, J lost 0 bases, and 10 bases lay in between. This CDR3 region has 15 residues. This TCR was recovered from a man aged 55 to 70 in good health. This sequence joins TRBV11-2 and TRBJ2-1; the D gene is possibly TRBD2 (5 bases). Sample: blood. Here the CDR3 DNA reads TGTGCCAGCAGCTCGAAGCGGAGCTCCTACAATGAGCAGTTCTTC. Protein: CASSSKRSSYNEQFF. The variable domain in full, with the rest retrieved from reference TRBV11-2 and TRBJ2-1, is EAGVAQSPRYKIIEKRQSVAFWCNPISGHATLYWYQQILGQGPKLLIQFQNNGVVDDSQLPKDRFSAERLKGVDSTLKIQPAKLEDSAVYLCASSSKRSSYNEQFFGPGTRLTVL.